This T cell receptor beta chain was sequenced for a study of blood T cell repertoires in COVID-19. About the research overall: There were acute and convalescent COVID-19 samples, and they came from the United States, Italy and Spain.

As originally analysed: Estimates of nucleated cell counts were drawn from the amplification of reference gene primers. Libraries were prepared by immunoSEQ multiplex PCR; TCRdb keeps only in-frame clonotypes and omits some of them. Clonal size and the V and J genes are those of that table, whereas D and trimming came from the DNA. The profile covers 200,000 or so clones, with less than 90% appearing a single time and 1.5% to 2% taken by the ten largest. This CDR3 comprises 12 residues. The germline CDR1 and CDR2 sequences are MNHEY and SMNVEV (reference sequence). Trimming cost V 5 bases and J 0 bases, with 5 bases left between them.

The clonotype was recovered from a man aged 40-50 years with active or convalescent COVID-19. The sequencing input was peripheral blood. The chain links TRBV27 to TRBJ2-7; D remains ambiguous. CDR3 amino acids: CASSHSSYEQYF. CDR3 sequence (DNA): TGTGCCAGCAGTCACAGCTCCTACGAGCAGTACTTC.